This T cell receptor (beta chain) was obtained from a study of shared clonotypes between healthy human individuals. The CDR3 is 17 residues long. Germline CDR1 reads MNHEY; CDR2 reads SMNVEV (reference sequence). V shed 4 bases, J shed 3 bases, and the junction held 13 bases outside the gene matches. Authors' processing steps: ImmunoSEQ yielded junction-only sequences lacking quality scores, so filtering differed. Some clones are missing from TCRdb's copy, which holds only in-frame ones; the method was immunoSEQ multiplex PCR. V, J and clone size are taken as reported in that table, and D and trimming were inferred from the DNA itself. The table includes millions of clones, approximately 93% detected once. Adults of Caucasian background living in Nashville, Tennessee made up all donors.

The chain couples TRBV27 to TRBJ2-7; TRBD1 aligns across 9 bases. The clonotype comes from a young man in good health. Some clones in this sample may be carry-over from other donors' samples. Sequencing was performed on naive CD4+ T cells from PBMCs. As for subset: CD45RA+ positively selected. The CDR3 sequence: CASSSRPAGTGLYEQYF. The CDR3 DNA reads TGTGCCAGCAGTTCGCGACCCGCCGGGACAGGGCTCTACGAGCAGTACTTC.